These 32 T cell receptor beta chains originate from one sample sequenced in a study of blood T cell repertoires in COVID-19 (dated by TCRdb to the early 2020s). The library came from the immunoSEQ multiplex PCR assay. This is the immuneACCESS table as TCRdb keeps it, with only in-frame sequences that have V and J called. A part of the clones is gone; compared with another copy, unresolved V genes explain less than half, and the rest is unexplained. For this sample there are approximately 300,000 clones; 70% to 90% appear just once. The ten biggest clones cover roughly 4% of the sample. The sample was PBMCs or T cells enriched from blood (not recorded which). These TCRs come from a young man who had recovered from COVID-19.

The chain recombines TRBV20-1 with TRBJ2-7; 9 bases are a match to TRBD2. This CDR3 contains 17 residues. With V trimmed by 3 bases and J by 3 bases, 15 bases remained unmatched. Germline V CDR1 and CDR2: DFQATT, SNEGSKA (reference sequence). The CDR3 loop reads CSASPSSGALDRYEQYF. The CDR3 DNA reads TGCAGTGCTAGTCCCTCTAGCGGGGCACTCGACCGCTACGAGCAGTACTTC.

This chain uses TRBV30 with TRBJ2-3; 8 nucleotides match TRBD1. This CDR3 is built from 13 residues. Germline CDR1 GTSNPN, CDR2 SVGIG (reference sequence). Trimming cost V 7 bases and J 2 bases; bases outside gene matches: 5. The CDR3 region is CAYGQGFTDTQYF. As DNA, the CDR3 is TGTGCCTATGGACAGGGATTCACAGATACGCAGTATTTT.

J is TRBJ2-7 and V is TRBV6-5, with 8 positions matching TRBD2. This CDR3 spans 14 amino acids. The J segment lost 7 bases and the V segment lost 4 bases, leaving 9 bases of the junction unmatched. Germline CDR1 reads MNHEY; CDR2 reads SVGAGI. In nucleotides, the CDR3 is TGTGCCAGCAGTTCCCCGGGAGGGTTAAGGGAGCAGTACTTC. This sequence encodes CASSSPGGLREQYF.

The V and J genes are TRBV19 and TRBJ2-3; D might be TRBD1 (5 bases). The CDR3 has 12 residues. The germline gives CDR1 LNHDA, CDR2 SQIVND (reference sequence). Trimming left V 5 bases short and J 6 bases short, with 9 bases between. The CDR3, as DNA: TGTGCCAGTAGTCATAACAGGGATACGCAGTATTTT. It encodes CASSHNRDTQYF.

The chain is built from TRBV28 and TRBJ1-2; D possibly corresponds to TRBD1 (5 bases). Germline CDR1 MDHEN, CDR2 SYDVKM. The length of the CDR3 is 13 residues. Trimming removed 7 bases at V and 7 bases at J, with 16 bases between. The CDR3 nucleotides are TGTGCCAGCACCATCCTCTCAGGGTCTGGCTACACCTTC. Its translation: CASTILSGSGYTF.

The chain carries TRBV30 and TRBJ2-1, with 8 bases identical to TRBD2. The J segment lost 5 bases and the V segment lost 5 bases, leaving 17 bases of the junction unmatched. Looked up from germline, CDR1 is GTSNPN and CDR2 is SVGIG (reference sequence). This CDR3 is built from 17 residues. CDR3 amino acids: CAWSPLGRGGPDNEQFF. DNA of the CDR3: TGTGCCTGGTCACCCCTAGGACGGGGGGGCCCCGACAATGAGCAGTTCTTC.

This chain uses TRBV10-2 with TRBJ1-1; 7 bases line up with TRBD1. The germline V gene encodes CDR1 WSHSY and CDR2 SAAADI. Unmatched junction bases numbered 5, after V lost 2 bases and J lost 5 bases. The CDR3 loop spans 14 amino acids. The DNA of the CDR3 is TGCGCCAGCAGTGAGGGCAGGGGGTGGACTGAAGCTTTCTTT. The encoded protein is CASSEGRGWTEAFF.

This chain joins TRBV5-1 and TRBJ2-5; no clear D gene. The V gene's germline CDR1 is SGHRS and CDR2 YFSETQ. The V end was cut by 4 bases, the J end by 9 bases, with 13 bases between. This CDR3 is 12 amino acids long. The CDR3 sequence: CASSPMGQAQYF. CDR3 nucleotide sequence: TGCGCCAGCAGCCCCATGGGTCAGGCCCAGTACTTC.

This chain connects TRBV4-2 to TRBJ1-4, with D possibly being TRBD1 (5 bases). V dropped 0 bases and J dropped 4 bases, with 9 bases sitting between them. This CDR3 has 15 amino acids. Germline V CDR1 and CDR2: LGHNA, YNFKEQ. CDR3 nucleotides: TGTGCCAGCAGCCAAGATAGCGGGGGTAATGAAAAACTGTTTTTT. Amino acids: CASSQDSGGNEKLFF.

This clone was detected only once. The rearrangement links TRBV7-2 to TRBJ2-7; tentatively, D is TRBD2 (5 bases). Deletions cut 5 bases from V and 5 bases from J, with 16 bases between. Germline values: CDR1 SGHTA, CDR2 FQGNSA. This CDR3 has 14 residues. Written as DNA, the CDR3 is TGTGCCAGCAGCCAGGCGAGGGCGTCCGACGAGCAGTACTTC. Its protein product is CASSQARASDEQYF.

This clone has only a few counts. The rearrangement links TRBV6-6 to TRBJ1-5; TRBD1 agrees at 7 bases. The CDR3 length is 19 residues. Per germline, CDR1 MNHNY and CDR2 SVGAGI (reference sequence). Trimming cost V 5 bases and J 0 bases; bases outside gene matches: 16. The CDR3 loop is CASSPQTGWGGGSNQPQHF. CDR3 coding DNA: TGTGCCAGCAGTCCACAGACAGGGTGGGGTGGGGGTAGCAATCAGCCCCAGCATTTT.

V usage is TRBV5-1 and J usage is TRBJ1-6; possible D gene TRBD1, 6 bases. Between the trimmed V and J ends, which lost 3 bases and 8 bases, there was a span of 12 bases. This CDR3 has 14 amino acids. The germline V gene has CDR1 SGHRS and CDR2 YFSETQ. The CDR3, as DNA: TGCGCCAGCAGCTACGGGGGGCTAGATTCACCCCTCCACTTT. It codes for CASSYGGLDSPLHF. Drawing the rest from reference TRBV5-1 and TRBJ1-6, the complete variable domain is KAGVTQTPRYLIKTRGQQVTLSCSPISGHRSVSWYQQTPGQGLQFLFEYFSETQRNKGNFPGRFSGRQFSNSRSEMNVSTLELGDSALYLCASSYGGLDSPLHFGNGTRLTVT.

The J gene is TRBJ2-2, the V gene TRBV6-5; the match to TRBD2 covers 9 bases. The germline V gene has CDR1 MNHEY and CDR2 SVGAGI. The CDR3 length is 14 residues. Unmatched junction bases numbered 2, after V lost 5 bases and J lost 4 bases. CDR3: CASSPTSGTGELFF. The CDR3 region has the DNA TGTGCCAGCAGTCCGACTAGCGGCACCGGGGAGCTGTTTTTT.

The V gene is TRBV19, the J gene TRBJ1-3, with D hard to call. The V gene lost 5 bases and the J gene lost 0 bases, with 14 bases spanning the gap. This CDR3 has 16 amino acids. CDR1 is LNHDA and CDR2 is SQIVND in the germline V gene (reference sequence). The CDR3 region is CASSPGSGVSGNTIYF. The CDR3 nucleotides read TGTGCCAGTAGTCCCGGGAGTGGAGTCTCTGGAAACACCATATATTTT.

The V and J genes are TRBV11-3 and TRBJ1-1; D ambiguous. With 4 bases removed from V and 12 bases from J, the gap between germline ends came to 15 bases. Germline CDR1 reads SGHNT; CDR2 reads YENEEA. This CDR3 is built from 12 residues. CDR3 sequence: CASSSRDQVSFF. DNA of the CDR3: TGTGCCAGCAGCTCCCGAGATCAGGTGTCTTTCTTT. Full variable domain (remainder filled in from reference TRBV11-3 and TRBJ1-1): EAGVVQSPRYKIIEKKQPVAFWCNPISGHNTLYWYLQNLGQGPELLIRYENEEAVDDSQLPKDRFSAERLKGVDSTLKIQPAELGDSAVYLCASSSRDQVSFFGQGTRLTVV.

The V call is TRBV2, the J call TRBJ1-2; TRBD1 aligns across 7 bases. This CDR3 contains 14 residues. Germline CDR1 and CDR2: SNHLY and FYNNEI. Germline trimming cut 5 bases from V and 3 bases from J; bases unmatched to any gene: 6. The CDR3 region is CASSSDRRDYGYTF. The CDR3 DNA reads as TGTGCCAGCAGTTCGGACAGGCGAGACTATGGCTACACCTTC.

The chain uses TRBV2 and TRBJ2-7; 10 positions match TRBD2. Trimming took 8 bases from V and 4 from J; bases not matched to a gene: 8. The germline gives CDR1 SNHLY, CDR2 FYNNEI. This CDR3 contains 14 residues. CDR3: CASRGAGGLYEQYF. The CDR3 DNA sequence: TGTGCCAGCCGAGGAGCGGGGGGGCTTTACGAGCAGTACTTC.

This clone occurred once. The chain uses TRBV4-2 and TRBJ2-1; 11 positions match TRBD2. V was pared by 0 bases and J by 10 bases, with 8 bases of the junction left unmatched. Looked up from germline, CDR1 is LGHNA and CDR2 is YNFKEQ. The CDR3 sequence is 16 residues long. The CDR3 is CASSQEVAGGPGEQFF. The CDR3 DNA reads TGTGCCAGCAGCCAAGAAGTAGCGGGAGGGCCGGGAGAGCAGTTCTTC.

The chain couples TRBV5-1 to TRBJ1-2; D is unresolved. V lost 2 bases to trimming and J lost 0 bases, with 8 bases between them. CDR1 is SGHRS and CDR2 is YFSETQ in the germline V gene. The CDR3 length is 14 residues. The CDR3 DNA sequence: TGCGCCAGCAGCTTTGAGGGAGCTAACTATGGCTACACCTTC. Translation gives CASSFEGANYGYTF.

This clone has only a few counts. This chain joins TRBV10-3 and TRBJ1-2; TRBD1 agrees at 7 bases. V shed 5 bases and J 1 base; nucleotides not matched to a gene: 7. Germline CDR1 reads ENHRY; CDR2 reads SYGVKD. The CDR3 has 15 amino acids. The CDR3 coding sequence is TGTGCCATCAGTATCAGGGGGTCGGGTAACTATGGCTACACCTTC. Protein sequence: CAISIRGSGNYGYTF.

The chain joins TRBV18 to TRBJ1-3; unclear D gene. Germline lookup yields CDR1 KGHSH and CDR2 LQKENI. This CDR3 has 13 residues. Trimming cost V 6 bases and J 4 bases, with 10 bases left between them. CDR3 protein: CASSSSAGNTIYF. The CDR3 bases are TGTGCCAGCTCCTCCAGCGCGGGAAACACCATATATTTT.

The gene calls are TRBV18 and TRBJ2-7, with D perhaps TRBD1 (6 bases). V gave up 6 bases and J gave up 0 bases, with 18 bases separating them. The germline CDR1 and CDR2 sequences are KGHSH and LQKENI. This CDR3 region has 16 residues. This CDR3 is CASSRRDRTFSYEQYF. CDR3 in DNA: TGTGCCAGCTCGAGAAGAGACAGGACTTTCTCCTACGAGCAGTACTTC.

This chain uses TRBV2 with TRBJ2-1; 7 positions agree with TRBD1. This CDR3 is 14 amino acids long. After removal of 6 bases from V and 2 bases from J, the junction contained 4 bases not matched to a gene. CDR1 SNHLY and CDR2 FYNNEI come from the germline V gene. The CDR3 region has the DNA TGTGCCAGCAGCAGGACAGGAGCCTACAATGAGCAGTTCTTC. Its protein is CASSRTGAYNEQFF. Full variable domain (outside the CDR3, taken from reference TRBV2 and TRBJ2-1): EPEVTQTPSHQVTQMGQEVILRCVPISNHLYFYWYRQILGQKVEFLVSFYNNEISEKSEIFDDQFSVERPDGSNFTLKIRSTKLEDSAMYFCASSRTGAYNEQFFGPGTRLTVL.

The V call is TRBV11-3, the J call TRBJ1-1; D is unresolved. The CDR3 sequence is 11 residues long. Trimming pared 6 bases from V and 8 bases from J, leaving 10 bases between. CDR1 SGHNT and CDR2 YENEEA come from the germline V gene. The CDR3 loop reads CASSRGREAFF. As DNA, the CDR3 is TGTGCCAGCAGTAGAGGGAGAGAAGCTTTCTTT. The complete variable domain, with remaining parts taken from reference TRBV11-3 and TRBJ1-1, reads EAGVVQSPRYKIIEKKQPVAFWCNPISGHNTLYWYLQNLGQGPELLIRYENEEAVDDSQLPKDRFSAERLKGVDSTLKIQPAELGDSAVYLCASSRGREAFFGQGTRLTVV.

The chain uses TRBV20-1 and TRBJ1-2; no clear D gene. Germline-derived CDR1 and CDR2 are DFQATT and SNEGSKA (reference sequence). V was cut by 4 bases and J by 5 bases, with 8 bases left in between. CDR3 length equals 11 residues. The CDR3 reads CSAKTAYGYTF. CDR3 DNA: TGCAGTGCTAAAACAGCTTATGGCTACACCTTC.

The CDR3 DNA sequence: TGTGCCAGCAGCCCAACAGGGGTCACTGAAGCTTTCTTT. Its translation: CASSPTGVTEAFF. The chain recombines TRBV7-6 with TRBJ1-1; TRBD1 aligns across 7 bases. Unmatched junction bases numbered 4, after V lost 5 bases and J lost 4 bases. The CDR3 has 13 amino acids. The germline CDR1 and CDR2 sequences are SGHVS and FNYEAQ.

The V call is TRBV19, the J call TRBJ1-5, with a weak D call TRBD1 (5 bases). Germline CDR1 reads LNHDA; CDR2 reads SQIVND (reference sequence). V lost 2 bases and J 3 bases, leaving 14 bases between the germline ends. The CDR3 is 16 residues long. CDR3 in DNA: TGTGCCAGTAGTATAAGTCAGGGCCCCTTCAATCAGCCCCAGCATTTT. Residues: CASSISQGPFNQPQHF.

The genes are TRBV4-1 and TRBJ2-5; D is possibly TRBD2 (6 bases). Deletions cut 4 bases from V and 7 bases from J, with 13 bases between. CDR1 MGHRA and CDR2 YSYEKL come from the germline V gene. The CDR3 runs 13 residues. CDR3 nucleotide sequence: TGCGCCAGCAGCCCCAGCGGGTTAGGGACCCAGTACTTC. This translates into CASSPSGLGTQYF.

This chain connects TRBV10-3 to TRBJ1-1, with 11 bases matching TRBD1. There are 13 residues in the CDR3. J lost 6 bases, V lost 8 bases, and 5 bases had no gene match. Germline V gene sequence: CDR1 ENHRY, CDR2 SYGVKD. The CDR3, as DNA: TGTGCCATCGGCGGGACAGGGGGTCCTGAAGCTTTCTTT. Residues: CAIGGTGGPEAFF.

V is TRBV5-6 and J is TRBJ2-5, with 7 bases that match TRBD1. J was trimmed by 5 bases and V by 3 bases; bases with no gene match: 7. CDR3 length: 14 residues. Per germline, CDR1 SGHDT and CDR2 YYEEEE. CDR3 in DNA: TGTGCCAGCAGCTCCGCGACCAGGGGGGAGACCCAGTACTTC. This gives the protein CASSSATRGETQYF.

V is TRBV30 and J is TRBJ2-2, with TRBD2 matching over 15 bases. Germline CDR1 and CDR2: GTSNPN and SVGIG (reference sequence). V shed 3 bases, J shed 4 bases, and the junction held 3 bases outside the gene matches. The CDR3 sequence is 16 residues long. CDR3: CAWSGTSGRRTGELFF. The DNA for the CDR3 is TGTGCCTGGAGCGGGACTAGCGGGAGGCGCACCGGGGAGCTGTTTTTT.

In this sample, this clone turned up once. The chain combines TRBV11-3 with TRBJ2-2, with a tentative D call TRBD2 (6 bases). Trimming took 5 bases from V and 5 from J, leaving 15 bases between them. CDR3 length equals 15 residues. Germline values: CDR1 SGHNT, CDR2 YENEEA. The CDR3 spells CASSPGNAGTGELFF. In DNA form, the CDR3 reads TGTGCCAGCAGCCCTGGGAACGCGGGGACCGGGGAGCTGTTTTTT.